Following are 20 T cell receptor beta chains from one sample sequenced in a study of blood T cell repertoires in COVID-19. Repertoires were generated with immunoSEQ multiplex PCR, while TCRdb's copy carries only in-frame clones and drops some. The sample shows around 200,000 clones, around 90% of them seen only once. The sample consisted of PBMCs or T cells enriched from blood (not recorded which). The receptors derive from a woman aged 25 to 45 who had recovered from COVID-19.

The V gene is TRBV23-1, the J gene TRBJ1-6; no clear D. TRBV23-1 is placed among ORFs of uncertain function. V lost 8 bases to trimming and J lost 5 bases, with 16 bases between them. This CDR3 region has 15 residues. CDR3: CASSPGRADNSPLHF. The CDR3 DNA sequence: TGCGCCAGCTCCCCTGGGCGAGCCGATAATTCACCCCTCCACTTT.

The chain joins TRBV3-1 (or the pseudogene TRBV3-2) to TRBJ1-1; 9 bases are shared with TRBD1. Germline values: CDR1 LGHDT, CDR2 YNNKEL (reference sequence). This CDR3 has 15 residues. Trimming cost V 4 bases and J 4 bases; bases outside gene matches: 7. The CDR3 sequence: CASSLGQGRVTEAFF. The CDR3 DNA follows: TGTGCCAGCAGCCTCGGACAGGGGAGAGTCACTGAAGCTTTCTTT.

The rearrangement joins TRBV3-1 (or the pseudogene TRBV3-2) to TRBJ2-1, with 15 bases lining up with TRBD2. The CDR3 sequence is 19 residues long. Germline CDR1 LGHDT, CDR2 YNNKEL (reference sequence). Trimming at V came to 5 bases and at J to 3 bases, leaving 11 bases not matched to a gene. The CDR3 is CASSSGGLAGGHCYNEQFF. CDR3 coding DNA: TGTGCCAGCAGCTCCGGAGGACTAGCGGGGGGGCATTGCTACAATGAGCAGTTCTTC.

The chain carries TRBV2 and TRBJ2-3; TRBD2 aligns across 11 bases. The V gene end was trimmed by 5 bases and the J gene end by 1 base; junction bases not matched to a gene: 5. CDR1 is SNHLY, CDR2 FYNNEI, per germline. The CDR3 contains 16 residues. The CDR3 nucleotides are TGTGCCAGCAGTTCCTTTAGCGGGGGGGGCACAGATACGCAGTATTTT. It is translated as CASSSFSGGGTDTQYF.

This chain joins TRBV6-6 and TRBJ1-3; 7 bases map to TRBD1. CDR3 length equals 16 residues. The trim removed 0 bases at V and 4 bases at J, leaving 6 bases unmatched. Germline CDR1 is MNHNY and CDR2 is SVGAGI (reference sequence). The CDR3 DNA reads TGTGCCAGCAGTTACTCGTGGAGGGGGCTCGGAAACACCATATATTTT. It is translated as CASSYSWRGLGNTIYF.

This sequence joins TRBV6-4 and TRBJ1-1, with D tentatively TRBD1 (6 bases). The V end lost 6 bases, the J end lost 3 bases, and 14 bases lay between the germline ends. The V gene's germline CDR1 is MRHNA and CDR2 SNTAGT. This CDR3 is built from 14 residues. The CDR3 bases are TGTGCCAGCAGCCACAGGGTAGGGGACACTGAAGCTTTCTTT. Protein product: CASSHRVGDTEAFF.

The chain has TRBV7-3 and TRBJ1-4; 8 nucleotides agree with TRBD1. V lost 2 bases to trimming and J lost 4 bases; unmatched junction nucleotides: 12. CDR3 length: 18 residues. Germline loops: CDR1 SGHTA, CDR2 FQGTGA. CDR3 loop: CASSLGQGEEANNEKLFF. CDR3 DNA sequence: TGTGCCAGCAGCTTAGGACAGGGAGAGGAAGCGAATAATGAAAAACTGTTTTTT. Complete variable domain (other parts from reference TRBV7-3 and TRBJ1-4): GAGVSQTPSNKVTEKGKYVELRCDPISGHTALYWYRQSLGQGPEFLIYFQGTGAADDSGLPNDRFFAVRPEGSVSTLKIQRTERGDSAVYLCASSLGQGEEANNEKLFFGSGTQLSVL.

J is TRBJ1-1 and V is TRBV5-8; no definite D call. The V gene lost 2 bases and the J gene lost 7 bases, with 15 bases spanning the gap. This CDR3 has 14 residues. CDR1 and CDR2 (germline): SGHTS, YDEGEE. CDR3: CASSFRGGRGEAFF. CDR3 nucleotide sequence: TGTGCCAGCAGCTTTCGGGGAGGGCGGGGTGAAGCTTTCTTT.

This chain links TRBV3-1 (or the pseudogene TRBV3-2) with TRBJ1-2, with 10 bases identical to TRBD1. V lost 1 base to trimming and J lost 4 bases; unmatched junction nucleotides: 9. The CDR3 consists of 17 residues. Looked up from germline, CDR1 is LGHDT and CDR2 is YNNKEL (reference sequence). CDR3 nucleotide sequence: TGTGCCAGCAGCCAAGTTATTCCGGGACAGGGGACCTATGGCTACACCTTC. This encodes CASSQVIPGQGTYGYTF.

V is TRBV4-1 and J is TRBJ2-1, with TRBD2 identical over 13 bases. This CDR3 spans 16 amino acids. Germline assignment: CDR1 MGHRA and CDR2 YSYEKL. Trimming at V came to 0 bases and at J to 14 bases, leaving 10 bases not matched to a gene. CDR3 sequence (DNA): TGCGCCAGCAGCCAAGATCGAACTAGCGGGGGGGCCGGGGAGTTCTTC. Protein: CASSQDRTSGGAGEFF.

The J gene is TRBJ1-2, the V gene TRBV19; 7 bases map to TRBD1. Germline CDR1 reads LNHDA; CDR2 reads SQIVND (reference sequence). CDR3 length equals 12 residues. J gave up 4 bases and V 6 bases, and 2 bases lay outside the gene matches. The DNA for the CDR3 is TGTGCCAGTAGGGACAGGACCTATGGCTACACCTTC. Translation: CASRDRTYGYTF. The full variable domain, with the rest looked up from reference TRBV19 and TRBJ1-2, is DGGITQSPKYLFRKEGQNVTLSCEQNLNHDAMYWYRQDPGQGLRLIYYSQIVNDFQKGDIAEGYSVSREKKESFPLTVTSAQKNPTAFYLCASRDRTYGYTFGSGTRLTVV.

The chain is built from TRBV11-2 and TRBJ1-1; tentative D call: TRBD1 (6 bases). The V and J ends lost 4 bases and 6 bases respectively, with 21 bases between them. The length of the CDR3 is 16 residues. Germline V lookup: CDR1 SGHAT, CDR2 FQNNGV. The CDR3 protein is CASSSPGWGLSAEAFF. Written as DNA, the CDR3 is TGTGCCAGCAGCTCACCCGGTTGGGGGCTGAGCGCTGAAGCTTTCTTT.

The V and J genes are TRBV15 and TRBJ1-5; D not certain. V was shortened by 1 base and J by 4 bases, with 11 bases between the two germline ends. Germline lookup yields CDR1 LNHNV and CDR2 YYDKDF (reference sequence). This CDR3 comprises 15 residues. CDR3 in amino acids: CATSRVNRPNQPQHF. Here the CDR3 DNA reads TGTGCCACCAGCAGAGTCAACAGACCAAATCAGCCCCAGCATTTT.

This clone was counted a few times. In DNA, the CDR3 is TGCAGCGCTGCCCTAGGAGGAAACTATGGCTACACCTTC. Its translation: CSAALGGNYGYTF. The chain joins TRBV29-1 to TRBJ1-2, with no clear D. The CDR3 sequence is 13 residues long. CDR1 and CDR2 from the germline V gene are SQVTM and ANQGSEA. Trimming removed 7 bases at V and 2 bases at J, with 14 bases between.

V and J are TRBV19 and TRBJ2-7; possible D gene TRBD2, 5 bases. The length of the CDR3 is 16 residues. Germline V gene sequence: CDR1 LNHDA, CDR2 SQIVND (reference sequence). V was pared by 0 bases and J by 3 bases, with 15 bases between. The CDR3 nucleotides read TGTGCCAGTAGTATAGAGAGAGGGTCTAGAGGCTACGAGCAGTACTTC. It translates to CASSIERGSRGYEQYF.

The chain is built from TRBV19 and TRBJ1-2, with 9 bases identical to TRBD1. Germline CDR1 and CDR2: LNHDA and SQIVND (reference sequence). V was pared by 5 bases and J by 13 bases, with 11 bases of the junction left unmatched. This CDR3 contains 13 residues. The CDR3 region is CASSLRDRASGTF. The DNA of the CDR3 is TGTGCCAGTAGTCTCCGGGACAGGGCAAGTGGCACCTTC.

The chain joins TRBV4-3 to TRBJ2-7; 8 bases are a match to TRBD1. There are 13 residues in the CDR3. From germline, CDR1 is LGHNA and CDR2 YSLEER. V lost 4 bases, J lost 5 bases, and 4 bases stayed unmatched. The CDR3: CASSRGQGHEQYF. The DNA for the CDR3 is TGCGCCAGCAGCCGCGGACAGGGCCACGAGCAGTACTTC.

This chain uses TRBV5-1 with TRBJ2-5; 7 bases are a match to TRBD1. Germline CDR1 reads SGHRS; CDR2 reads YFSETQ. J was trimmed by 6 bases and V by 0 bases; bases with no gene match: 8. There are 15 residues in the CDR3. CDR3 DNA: TGCGCCAGCAGCTTGGAAGTTCAGGGGGAAAAGACCCAGTACTTC. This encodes CASSLEVQGEKTQYF.

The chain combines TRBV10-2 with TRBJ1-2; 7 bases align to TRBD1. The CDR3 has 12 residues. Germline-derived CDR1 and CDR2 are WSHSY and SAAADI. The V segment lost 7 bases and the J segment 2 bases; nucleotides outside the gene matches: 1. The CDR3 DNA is TGCGCCAGCACGGGACAGAACTATGGCTACACCTTC. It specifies CASTGQNYGYTF.

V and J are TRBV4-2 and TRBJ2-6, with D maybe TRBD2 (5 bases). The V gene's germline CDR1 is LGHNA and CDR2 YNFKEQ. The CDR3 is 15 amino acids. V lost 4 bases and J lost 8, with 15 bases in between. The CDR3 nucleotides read TGTGCCAGCAGCCTAGGACTCCCAACAACCAACGTCCTGACTTTC. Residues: CASSLGLPTTNVLTF.